The clone carrying this T cell receptor beta chain was seen repeatedly, ten times or more. Its target is not known. Time point of the sample: technical triplicate 1. The sample comes from a study of neurological immune-mediated disorders. Study-level results: Multiple sclerosis was found to have the least TCR clonal expansion, below healthy controls, and HTLV-1-associated myelopathy the most.

Losses at the gene ends were 4 bases for V and 3 bases for J; bases not matched to a gene: 3. Germline CDR1 SGHTA, CDR2 FQGNSA. This CDR3 has 14 amino acids. It was by 5'RACE with 10-nucleotide random UMIs that the cDNA was made. TCRdb passed the 5' RACE reads through MiXCR, listing each CDR3 protein once. The sample lists more than 20,000 distinct CDR3 sequences; around 14% were seen once. Source material: CD4+ T cells from blood. The V gene is TRBV7-2, the J gene TRBJ2-7, with 10 positions matching TRBD1. This clonotype was sampled from a female donor with HTLV-1-associated myelopathy (HAM/TSP). The CDR3 reads CASSYGQGGYEQYF. The CDR3 region has the DNA TGTGCCAGCAGCTATGGACAGGGGGGCTACGAGCAGTACTTC.